This TCR beta chain appears in the sequencing data of a study of CD8 T cells in ankylosing spondylitis. MiXCR was run by TCRdb on the 5' RACE reads, yielding one entry per CDR3 protein. The sample includes some 240,000 distinct CDR3 sequences, roughly 18% seen only once; the top ten take around 33%. The CDR3 spans 17 residues. The germline V gene has CDR1 MGHRA and CDR2 YSYEKL. Trimming shortened V by 3 bases and J by 5 bases, and 17 bases separated the two germline ends. The clonotype originates from a male donor with ankylosing spondylitis or in good health (not recorded which). Sequencing used blood, either unsorted or a sorted T cell fraction (not recorded which). This rearrangement joins TRBV4-1 to TRBJ1-6, with no clear D. The CDR3 here is CASSHPGLAGDNSPLHF. CDR3 nucleotide sequence: TGCGCCAGCAGCCACCCTGGTTTGGCAGGTGATAATTCACCCCTCCACTTT.